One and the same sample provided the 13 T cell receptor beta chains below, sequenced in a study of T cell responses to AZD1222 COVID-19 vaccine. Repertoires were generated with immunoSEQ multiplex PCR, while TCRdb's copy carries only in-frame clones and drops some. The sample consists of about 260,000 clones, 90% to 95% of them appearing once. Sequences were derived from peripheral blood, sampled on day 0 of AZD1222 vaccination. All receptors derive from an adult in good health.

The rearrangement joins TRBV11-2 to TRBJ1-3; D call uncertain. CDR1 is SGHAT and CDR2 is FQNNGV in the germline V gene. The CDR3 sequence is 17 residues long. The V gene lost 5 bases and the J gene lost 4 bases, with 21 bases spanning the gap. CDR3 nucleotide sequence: TGTGCCAGCAGCCTCCGGCAGGTTCCCGCGGTAGGAAACACCATATATTTT. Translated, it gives CASSLRQVPAVGNTIYF. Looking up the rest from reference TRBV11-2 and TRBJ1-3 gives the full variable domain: EAGVAQSPRYKIIEKRQSVAFWCNPISGHATLYWYQQILGQGPKLLIQFQNNGVVDDSQLPKDRFSAERLKGVDSTLKIQPAKLEDSAVYLCASSLRQVPAVGNTIYFGEGSWLTVV.

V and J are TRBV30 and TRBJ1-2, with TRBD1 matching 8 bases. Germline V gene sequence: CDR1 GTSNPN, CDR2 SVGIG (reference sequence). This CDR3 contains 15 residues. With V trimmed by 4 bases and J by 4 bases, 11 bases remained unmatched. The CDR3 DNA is TGTGCCTGGAAGGGACAGGCGAACCGTCTCTATGGCTACACCTTC. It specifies CAWKGQANRLYGYTF. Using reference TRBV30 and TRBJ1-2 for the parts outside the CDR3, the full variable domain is SQTIHQWPATLVQPVGSPLSLECTVEGTSNPNLYWYRQAAGRGLQLLFYSVGIGQISSEVPQNLSASRPQDRQFILSSKKLLLSDSGFYLCAWKGQANRLYGYTFGSGTRLTVV.

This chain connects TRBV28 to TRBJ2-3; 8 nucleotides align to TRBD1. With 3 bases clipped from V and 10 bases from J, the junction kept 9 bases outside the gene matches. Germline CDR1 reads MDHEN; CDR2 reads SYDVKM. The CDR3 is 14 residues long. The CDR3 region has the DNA TGTGCCAGCAGTTTGAGGACAGGGCATCAGTCGCAGTATTTT. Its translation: CASSLRTGHQSQYF.

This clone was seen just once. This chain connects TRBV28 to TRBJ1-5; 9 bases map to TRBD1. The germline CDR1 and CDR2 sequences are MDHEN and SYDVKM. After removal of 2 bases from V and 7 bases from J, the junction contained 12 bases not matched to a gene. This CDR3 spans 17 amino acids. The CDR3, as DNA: TGTGCCAGCAGTTTAGGCGGGACAGGGTGGGTTAGACAGCCCCAGCATTTT. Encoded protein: CASSLGGTGWVRQPQHF.

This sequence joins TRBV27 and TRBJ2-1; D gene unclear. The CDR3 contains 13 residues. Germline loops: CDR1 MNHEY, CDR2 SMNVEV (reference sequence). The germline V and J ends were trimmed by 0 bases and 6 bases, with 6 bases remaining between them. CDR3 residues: CASSLSASNEQFF. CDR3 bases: TGTGCCAGCAGTTTATCCGCGAGCAATGAGCAGTTCTTC.

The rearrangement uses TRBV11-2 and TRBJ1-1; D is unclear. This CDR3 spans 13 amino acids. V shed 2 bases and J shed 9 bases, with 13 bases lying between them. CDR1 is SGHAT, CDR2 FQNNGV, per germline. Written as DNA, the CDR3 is TGTGCCAGCAGCTTACCATCCGGGGTCAAAGCTTTCTTT. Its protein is CASSLPSGVKAFF. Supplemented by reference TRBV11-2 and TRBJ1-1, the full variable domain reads EAGVAQSPRYKIIEKRQSVAFWCNPISGHATLYWYQQILGQGPKLLIQFQNNGVVDDSQLPKDRFSAERLKGVDSTLKIQPAKLEDSAVYLCASSLPSGVKAFFGQGTRLTVV.

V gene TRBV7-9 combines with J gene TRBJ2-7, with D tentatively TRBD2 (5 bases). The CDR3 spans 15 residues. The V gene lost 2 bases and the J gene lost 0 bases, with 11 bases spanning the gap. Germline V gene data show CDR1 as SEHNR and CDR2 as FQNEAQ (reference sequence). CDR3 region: CASSLSGSSSYEQYF. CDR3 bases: TGTGCCAGCAGCTTAAGTGGGAGTAGCTCCTACGAGCAGTACTTC.

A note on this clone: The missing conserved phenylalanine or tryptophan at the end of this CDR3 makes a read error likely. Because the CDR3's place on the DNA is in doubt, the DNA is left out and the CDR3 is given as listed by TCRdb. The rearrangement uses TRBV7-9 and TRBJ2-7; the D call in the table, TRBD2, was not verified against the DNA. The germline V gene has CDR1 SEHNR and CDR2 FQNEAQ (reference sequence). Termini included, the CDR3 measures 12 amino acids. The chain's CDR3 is CASTSGAGPRSI.

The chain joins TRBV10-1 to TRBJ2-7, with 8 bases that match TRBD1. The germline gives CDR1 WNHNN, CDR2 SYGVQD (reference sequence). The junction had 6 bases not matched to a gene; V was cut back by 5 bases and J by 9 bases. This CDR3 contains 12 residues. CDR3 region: CASSRTGQGQYF. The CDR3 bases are TGCGCCAGCAGTAGGACAGGGCAAGGGCAGTACTTC.

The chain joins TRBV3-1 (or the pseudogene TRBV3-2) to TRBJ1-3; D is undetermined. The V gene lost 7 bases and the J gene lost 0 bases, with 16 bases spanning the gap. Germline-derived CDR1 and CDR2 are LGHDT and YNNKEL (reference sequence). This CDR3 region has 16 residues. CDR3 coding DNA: TGTGCCAGCACCCTGGCAGGCATAAGCTCTGGAAACACCATATATTTT. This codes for CASTLAGISSGNTIYF.

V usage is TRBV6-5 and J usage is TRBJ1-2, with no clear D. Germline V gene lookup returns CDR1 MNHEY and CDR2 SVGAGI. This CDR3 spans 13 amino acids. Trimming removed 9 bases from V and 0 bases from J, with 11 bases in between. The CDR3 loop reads CASASLTNYGYTF. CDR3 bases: TGTGCCAGTGCGAGCCTAACTAACTATGGCTACACCTTC.

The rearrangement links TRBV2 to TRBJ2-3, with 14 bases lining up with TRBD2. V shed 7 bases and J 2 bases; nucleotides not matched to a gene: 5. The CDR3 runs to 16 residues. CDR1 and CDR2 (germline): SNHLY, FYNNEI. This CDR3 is CASTGTSGGFTDTQYF. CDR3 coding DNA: TGTGCCAGCACTGGGACTAGCGGGGGTTTCACAGATACGCAGTATTTT.

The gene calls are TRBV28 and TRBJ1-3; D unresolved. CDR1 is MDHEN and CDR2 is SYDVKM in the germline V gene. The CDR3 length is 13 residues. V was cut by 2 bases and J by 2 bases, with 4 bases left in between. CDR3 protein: CASSLITGNTIYF. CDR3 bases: TGTGCCAGCAGTTTAATCACTGGAAACACCATATATTTT.